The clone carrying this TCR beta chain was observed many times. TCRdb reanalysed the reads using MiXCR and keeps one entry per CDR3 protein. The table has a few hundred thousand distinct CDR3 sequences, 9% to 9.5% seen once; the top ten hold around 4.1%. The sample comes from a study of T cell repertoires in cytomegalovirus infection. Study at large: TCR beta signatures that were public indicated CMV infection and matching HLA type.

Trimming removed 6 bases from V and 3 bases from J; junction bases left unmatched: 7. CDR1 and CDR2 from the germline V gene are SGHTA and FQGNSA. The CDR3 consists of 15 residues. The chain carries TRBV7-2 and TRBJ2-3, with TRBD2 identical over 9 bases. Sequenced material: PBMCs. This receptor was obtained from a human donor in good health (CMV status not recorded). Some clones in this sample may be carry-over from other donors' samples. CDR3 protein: CASSLTSGRTDTQYF. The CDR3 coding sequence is TGTGCCAGCAGTCTAACCAGCGGGAGGACAGATACGCAGTATTTT. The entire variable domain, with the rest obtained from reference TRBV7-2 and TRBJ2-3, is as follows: GAGVSQSPSNKVTEKGKDVELRCDPISGHTALYWYRQSLGQGLEFLIYFQGNSAPDKSGLPSDRFSAERTGGSVSTLTIQRTQQEDSAVYLCASSLTSGRTDTQYFGPGTRLTVL.